This entry lists 18 T cell receptor beta chains sequenced from one sample in a study of T cell responses to AZD1222 COVID-19 vaccine. The data were produced by immunoSEQ multiplex PCR, yet TCRdb's version contains in-frame clones alone and is incomplete. The sample consists of roughly 120,000 clones, 80% to 90% of them appearing once. The specimen comprised peripheral blood, sampled on day 0 of AZD1222 vaccination. Source of these receptors: an adult in good health.

This chain connects TRBV6-5 to TRBJ1-4, with D unresolved. The CDR3 covers 14 residues. V was cut by 0 bases and J by 4 bases, with 6 bases left in between. Looked up from germline, CDR1 is MNHEY and CDR2 is SVGAGI. The CDR3 loop is CASSYSGINEKLFF. The CDR3 nucleotides are TGTGCCAGCAGTTACTCAGGGATTAATGAAAAACTGTTTTTT.

The rearrangement links TRBV18 to TRBJ2-3; weak D call: TRBD2 (5 bases). Germline CDR1 reads KGHSH; CDR2 reads LQKENI. V gave up 8 bases and J gave up 1 base, with 19 bases separating them. The length of the CDR3 is 16 residues. This CDR3 is CASGERSLAGTDTQYF. CDR3 sequence (DNA): TGTGCCAGCGGAGAACGCTCCCTAGCTGGCACAGATACGCAGTATTTT.

The chain combines TRBV6-6 with TRBJ1-6, with a weak D call TRBD1 (6 bases). This CDR3 region has 14 residues. The ends were cut back, 2 bases at V and 9 bases at J, with 11 bases in the middle. CDR1 MNHNY and CDR2 SVGAGI come from the germline V gene (reference sequence). Written as DNA, the CDR3 is TGTGCCAGCAGTTACGTTGGGGGCGGTTCACCCCTCCACTTT. It specifies CASSYVGGGSPLHF.

V gene TRBV28 combines with J gene TRBJ2-7; D not certain. V was clipped by 5 bases and J by 4 bases, with 12 bases between them. The germline gives CDR1 MDHEN, CDR2 SYDVKM. This CDR3 has 13 residues. As DNA, the CDR3 is TGTGCCAGCAGTCCCTTAGCCACTTACGAGCAGTACTTC. Translating gives CASSPLATYEQYF.

The genes are TRBV5-4 and TRBJ2-1; TRBD2 agrees at 9 bases. Per the germline V gene, CDR1 is SGHNT and CDR2 is YYREEE (reference sequence). This CDR3 spans 18 amino acids. Unmatched junction bases numbered 18, after V lost 7 bases and J lost 4 bases. DNA for the CDR3: TGTGCCAGCTACGACCCTTCCGCGACTAGCGGCCTTTACAATGAGCAGTTCTTC. It codes for CASYDPSATSGLYNEQFF.

This sequence joins TRBV20-1 and TRBJ2-7; D may be TRBD2 (6 bases). The germline V gene encodes CDR1 DFQATT and CDR2 SNEGSKA (reference sequence). The CDR3 runs to 12 residues. V was cut by 3 bases and J by 2 bases, with 8 bases left in between. Written as DNA, the CDR3 is TGCAGTGCTAGTGGGGGGACCTACGAGCAGTACTTC. Translation gives CSASGGTYEQYF.

This chain joins TRBV2 and TRBJ1-1; D not resolved. The V end was cut by 8 bases, the J end by 4 bases, with 17 bases between. The CDR3 loop spans 14 amino acids. Germline-derived CDR1 and CDR2 are SNHLY and FYNNEI. CDR3 sequence (DNA): TGTGCCAGCTCCAACCGAGGAGGGCCCACTGAAGCTTTCTTT. The encoded protein is CASSNRGGPTEAFF.

This rearrangement joins TRBV27 to TRBJ2-3, with TRBD2 matching over 13 bases. V trimming: 5 bases; J trimming: 8 bases; junction bases outside the gene matches: 7. The CDR3 is 15 residues long. Germline V lookup: CDR1 MNHEY, CDR2 SMNVEV (reference sequence). The chain's CDR3 is CASSPGLAGAGTQYF. DNA for the CDR3: TGTGCCAGCAGTCCAGGACTAGCGGGAGCGGGTACGCAGTATTTT.

This clone was counted a single time. The gene calls are TRBV15 and TRBJ2-1; 7 nucleotides agree with TRBD2. Germline trimming cut 1 base from V and 0 bases from J; bases unmatched to any gene: 6. CDR3 length: 17 amino acids. Germline V gives CDR1 LNHNV, CDR2 YYDKDF (reference sequence). CDR3 region: CATSRVGGSSSYNEQFF. DNA of the CDR3: TGTGCCACCAGCAGAGTGGGAGGGTCTAGCTCCTACAATGAGCAGTTCTTC.

The V and J genes are TRBV27 and TRBJ1-2; no clear D gene. Trimming stripped 2 bases from V and 3 bases from J, with 7 bases between. The germline V gene has CDR1 MNHEY and CDR2 SMNVEV (reference sequence). CDR3 length: 13 amino acids. CDR3 nucleotide sequence: TGTGCCAGCAGTTTAGGACCCTACTATGGCTACACCTTC. Translated, it gives CASSLGPYYGYTF.

The gene calls are TRBV30 and TRBJ1-1; a possible D gene is TRBD1 (5 bases). V was pared by 1 base and J by 5 bases, with 17 bases between. This CDR3 has 15 amino acids. From germline, CDR1 is GTSNPN and CDR2 SVGIG (reference sequence). The CDR3 region is CAWSARGYQHTEAFF. CDR3 sequence (DNA): TGTGCCTGGAGTGCAAGGGGCTACCAGCATACTGAAGCTTTCTTT.

This chain links TRBV10-3 with TRBJ1-6; D is perhaps TRBD1 (5 bases). Trimming stripped 8 bases from V and 9 bases from J, with 11 bases between. This CDR3 spans 12 amino acids. Germline CDR1 ENHRY, CDR2 SYGVKD. The CDR3 DNA reads TGTGCCATCGGGGCGGAGGGTTCACCCCTCCACTTT. Protein: CAIGAEGSPLHF.

The chain has TRBV28 and TRBJ2-1; D uncertain. Germline V gene data show CDR1 as MDHEN and CDR2 as SYDVKM. Between the trimmed V and J ends, which lost 6 bases and 3 bases, there was a span of 15 bases. This CDR3 is 15 amino acids long. CDR3 loop: CASSSQSRNYNEQFF. In DNA, the CDR3 is TGTGCCAGCAGCTCTCAGTCCCGTAACTACAATGAGCAGTTCTTC. Full variable domain (missing parts from reference TRBV28 and TRBJ2-1): DVKVTQSSRYLVKRTGEKVFLECVQDMDHENMFWYRQDPGLGLRLIYFSYDVKMKEKGDIPEGYSVSREKKERFSLILESASTNQTSMYLCASSSQSRNYNEQFFGPGTRLTVL.

V and J are TRBV7-9 and TRBJ2-3, with TRBD2 matching 7 bases. V was pared by 5 bases and J by 3 bases, with 11 bases of the junction left unmatched. The CDR3 totals 16 residues. The germline V gene has CDR1 SEHNR and CDR2 FQNEAQ (reference sequence). CDR3 sequence reads: CASSDRLAHYTDTQYF. CDR3 DNA sequence: TGTGCCAGCAGCGACCGACTAGCACACTATACAGATACGCAGTATTTT.

The chain recombines TRBV29-1 with TRBJ1-1; unclear D gene. This CDR3 contains 11 residues. Germline CDR1 and CDR2: SQVTM and ANQGSEA. Trimming shortened V by 3 bases and J by 5 bases, and 7 bases separated the two germline ends. The CDR3 DNA reads as TGCAGCGTTGAGGCGGGGACTGAAGCTTTCTTT. This gives the protein CSVEAGTEAFF.

The V and J genes are TRBV5-6 and TRBJ1-4; D gene ambiguous. The CDR3 has 15 residues. Germline V CDR1 and CDR2: SGHDT, YYEEEE. V shed 4 bases and J shed 8 bases, with 18 bases lying between them. CDR3 loop: CASSPVGEPDEKLFF. DNA of the CDR3: TGTGCCAGCAGCCCGGTCGGGGAGCCCGACGAAAAACTGTTTTTT.

The chain carries TRBV19 and TRBJ2-2; D is unresolved. Germline-derived CDR1 and CDR2 are LNHDA and SQIVND (reference sequence). This CDR3 region has 11 residues. V lost 2 bases, J lost 5 bases, and 0 bases lay in between. CDR3 sequence reads: CASSITGELFF. CDR3 sequence (DNA): TGTGCCAGTAGTATAACCGGGGAGCTGTTTTTT. The full variable domain, rest sourced from reference TRBV19 and TRBJ2-2, is DGGITQSPKYLFRKEGQNVTLSCEQNLNHDAMYWYRQDPGQGLRLIYYSQIVNDFQKGDIAEGYSVSREKKESFPLTVTSAQKNPTAFYLCASSITGELFFGEGSRLTVL.

In regard to this clone: Compared with germline, one end of the junction differs, possibly owing to a read error. The CDR3 sequence is CASSLTNQETQYF. The CDR3 bases are TGTGCTAGCAGCTTGACAAACCAAGAGACCCAGTACTTC. This chain joins TRBV7-7 and TRBJ2-5; D is undetermined. This CDR3 is built from 13 residues. The V gene's germline CDR1 is SSHAT and CDR2 FNYEAQ (reference sequence).